Listed below are T cell receptor beta chains from one sample, sequenced in a study of blood T cell repertoires in COVID-19. Method: immunoSEQ multiplex PCR; TCRdb's copy keeps in-frame clones and lacks some. This sample has almost 400,000 clones; approximately 87% occur once, and the top ten carry 0.97%. Sequenced input: PBMCs or T cells enriched from blood (not recorded which). The source is a woman in her twenties or thirties with acute COVID-19. The CDR3 runs from the conserved cysteine through the conserved F or W. D genes are given only for firm matches. The size field is filled for only some rows; it gives once, few, many or a size class.

CDR3 protein,CDR3 DNA,V gene,J gene,D gene,clone size,CDR3 length
CASSLPGGLTEAFF,TGCGCCAGCAGCTTGCCAGGGGGCCTTACTGAAGCTTTCTTT,TRBV5-1,TRBJ1-1,TRBD1,NA,14
CASSLAGTGGPYNSPLHF,TGCGCCAGCAGCTTGGCAGGGACAGGGGGCCCCTATAATTCACCCCTCCACTTT,TRBV5-1,TRBJ1-6,TRBD1,NA,18
CASSLLHGQDLHGYTF,TGCGCCAGCAGCTTGCTACATGGACAGGATTTGCATGGCTACACCTTC,TRBV5-1,TRBJ1-2,TRBD1,NA,16
CASSPGTGGLYEQYF,TGTGCCAGCAGCCCGGGGACAGGGGGCCTCTACGAGCAGTACTTC,TRBV9,TRBJ2-7,TRBD1,NA,15
CASSLQTGDTQYF,TGTGCCAGCAGCCTCCAGACCGGGGATACGCAGTATTTT,TRBV7-3,TRBJ2-3,NA,NA,13
CASSGAANEKLFF,TGTGCCAGCTCAGGAGCCGCTAATGAAAAACTGTTTTTT,TRBV18,TRBJ1-4,NA,NA,13
CASSLVGVRNTEAFF,TGCGCCAGCAGCTTGGTTGGTGTGAGGAACACTGAAGCTTTCTTT,TRBV5-1,TRBJ1-1,NA,NA,15
CASSATGGADTQYF,TGTGCCAGCAGCGCTACAGGGGGCGCAGATACGCAGTATTTT,TRBV6-4,TRBJ2-3,TRBD1,NA,14
CASGGQGAYEQFF,TGTGCCAGCGGTGGACAGGGGGCCTATGAGCAGTTCTTC,TRBV2,TRBJ2-1,TRBD1,NA,13
CASSLGQEKTYEQYF,TGTGCCAGCAGCTTAGGACAGGAAAAGACCTACGAGCAGTACTTC,TRBV7-6,TRBJ2-7,NA,NA,15
CASSVQGTANNYGYTF,TGTGCCAGTAGTGTACAAGGGACAGCAAATAACTATGGCTACACCTTC,TRBV19,TRBJ1-2,TRBD1,once,16
CASSPPSGVGNTIYF,TGTGCCAGCTCACCGCCTTCAGGGGTCGGAAACACCATATATTTT,TRBV18,TRBJ1-3,NA,NA,15
CASSRTSGFTDTQYF,TGTGCCAGCAGTCGGACTAGCGGGTTCACAGATACGCAGTATTTT,TRBV6-4,TRBJ2-3,TRBD2,NA,15
CASSLVGTENQPQHF,TGTGCCAGCAGCTTAGTTGGGACAGAAAATCAGCCCCAGCATTTT,TRBV7-2,TRBJ1-5,TRBD1,NA,15
CAWSAAETRLGEQYF,TGTGCCTGGAGTGCCGCCGAGACCAGACTAGGCGAGCAGTACTTC,TRBV30,TRBJ2-7,NA,few,15
CATSRKTGNSPLHF,TGTGCCACCAGCAGAAAAACAGGGAATTCACCCCTCCACTTT,TRBV15,TRBJ1-6,NA,NA,14
CASTPLAGAAGEQFF,TGTGCCAGCACCCCCCTAGCGGGGGCCGCCGGTGAGCAGTTCTTC,TRBV13,TRBJ2-1,TRBD2,NA,15
CSVGGIQETQYF,TGCAGCGTCGGCGGGATTCAAGAGACCCAGTACTTC,TRBV29-1,TRBJ2-5,NA,NA,12
CASSQETGYEQYF,TGCGCCAGCAGCCAAGAAACAGGCTACGAGCAGTACTTC,TRBV4-1,TRBJ2-7,NA,NA,13
CASSIEDRGYQPQHF,TGTGCCAGTAGTATAGAGGACAGGGGATATCAGCCCCAGCATTTT,TRBV19,TRBJ1-5,TRBD1,NA,15
CAWSVGRAPNEKLFF,TGTGCCTGGAGTGTAGGGCGGGCTCCTAATGAAAAACTGTTTTTT,TRBV30,TRBJ1-4,NA,NA,15
CASSLGLAGFDEQFF,TGTGCCAGCAGCTTGGGACTAGCGGGGTTCGATGAGCAGTTCTTC,TRBV7-6,TRBJ2-1,TRBD2,NA,15
CASGRTGSTEAFF,TGTGCCAGCGGAAGGACAGGATCCACTGAAGCTTTCTTT,TRBV9,TRBJ1-1,TRBD1,NA,13
CASSLGGILNSPLHF,TGTGCCAGCAGCTTGGGAGGAATCCTAAATTCACCCCTCCACTTT,TRBV5-6,TRBJ1-6,NA,NA,15
CASSEVEAGVKTEAFF,TGTGCCAGCAGTGAAGTAGAGGCGGGGGTTAAGACTGAAGCTTTCTTT,TRBV6-1,TRBJ1-1,NA,NA,16
CASSETDTQYF,TGTGCCAGTAGCGAGACTGATACGCAGTATTTT,TRBV19,TRBJ2-3,NA,NA,11
CASIGVMAAFF,TGTGCCAGTATAGGGGTGATGGCAGCTTTCTTT,TRBV19,TRBJ1-1,NA,NA,11
CASSYAGWTQKETQYF,TGTGCCAGCAGTTACGCAGGGTGGACCCAAAAAGAGACCCAGTACTTC,TRBV6-5,TRBJ2-5,NA,NA,16
CASGQTPQDTIYF,TGTGCCAGTGGACAGACTCCCCAGGACACCATATATTTT,TRBV2,TRBJ1-3,NA,once,13
CASSLVGTSGGAYEQYF,TGTGCCAGCAGCTTAGTTGGGACTAGCGGGGGGGCATACGAGCAGTACTTC,TRBV7-2,TRBJ2-7,TRBD2,NA,17
CASSYSMAGTEAFF,TGTGCCAGCAGTTACTCGATGGCCGGGACTGAAGCTTTCTTT,TRBV6-5,TRBJ1-1,NA,NA,14
CASIGGTNTGELFF,TGTGCCAGTATAGGCGGTACGAACACCGGGGAGCTGTTTTTT,TRBV19,TRBJ2-2,NA,NA,14
CASSEDRLAYVDEQFF,TGTGCCAGCAGTGAAGACCGACTAGCTTATGTCGATGAGCAGTTCTTC,TRBV2,TRBJ2-1,TRBD2,few,16
CASSYPGQGLTDTQYF,TGTGCCAGCAGTTACCCCGGACAGGGTTTGACAGATACGCAGTATTTT,TRBV6-5,TRBJ2-3,TRBD1,NA,16
CASSTIPGQANTGELFF,TGTGCCAGTAGTACTATACCGGGACAGGCGAACACCGGGGAGCTGTTTTTT,TRBV19,TRBJ2-2,TRBD1,NA,17
CASQLDIYTEAFF,TGTGCCAGTCAATTGGACATTTACACTGAAGCTTTCTTT,TRBV19,TRBJ1-1,NA,NA,13
CASSQVPGNQPQHF,TGCGCCAGCAGCCAAGTACCCGGGAACCAGCCCCAGCATTTT,TRBV4-1,TRBJ1-5,NA,NA,14
CASSFLLTGSVGYTF,TGTGCCAGCAGCTTCCTCCTGACAGGGAGCGTCGGCTACACCTTC,TRBV5-5,TRBJ1-2,TRBD1,NA,15
CASSLGKNYPSSYNSPLHF,TGTGCCAGCAGCTTGGGGAAGAACTACCCAAGCTCCTATAATTCACCCCTCCACTTT,TRBV5-8,TRBJ1-6,NA,NA,19
CASSFVSGGAGNEQFF,TGTGCCAGCAGCTTTGTTAGCGGGGGGGCCGGTAATGAGCAGTTCTTC,TRBV7-3,TRBJ2-1,TRBD2,NA,16
CASSAQGDSLYGYTF,TGTGCCAGCAGCGCCCAAGGGGACAGTCTCTATGGCTACACCTTC,TRBV9,TRBJ1-2,TRBD1,few,15
CASSYHRGRDGYTF,TGTGCCAGCAGTTACCACAGGGGGCGCGATGGCTACACCTTC,TRBV6-5,TRBJ1-2,TRBD1,NA,14
CASSLGRTGSGDTQYF,TGTGCCAGCAGCTTAGGGAGGACAGGGTCGGGAGATACGCAGTATTTT,TRBV11-2,TRBJ2-3,TRBD1,NA,16
CASSVTGASHTDTQYF,TGTGCCAGCTCAGTGACAGGGGCATCACACACAGATACGCAGTATTTT,TRBV18,TRBJ2-3,TRBD1,NA,16
CASREHGTGGAYEQYF,TGTGCCAGTAGAGAGCACGGGACAGGGGGTGCCTACGAGCAGTACTTC,TRBV19,TRBJ2-7,TRBD1,NA,16
CASSPQGGTNYGYTF,TGTGCCAGCAGCCCACAGGGGGGGACTAACTATGGCTACACCTTC,TRBV7-8,TRBJ1-2,TRBD1,NA,15
CASSLGQGGSQYF,TGTGCCAGCAGCTTGGGACAGGGGGGTTCGCAGTACTTC,TRBV7-2,TRBJ2-5,TRBD1,NA,13
CASSWSGTDTQYF,TGTGCCAGCAGCTGGAGTGGAACAGATACGCAGTATTTT,TRBV7-2,TRBJ2-3,NA,NA,13
CASSFTGGDNSPLHF,TGCGCCAGCAGCTTTACAGGGGGGGATAATTCACCCCTCCACTTT,TRBV5-1,TRBJ1-6,TRBD1,NA,15
CASSLNRGTEAFF,TGTGCCAGCAGCCTGAACAGGGGTACTGAAGCTTTCTTT,TRBV3-1/TRBV3-2,TRBJ1-1,TRBD1,NA,13
CASSDYSHTEAFF,TGTGCCAGCAGTGACTACAGCCACACTGAAGCTTTCTTT,TRBV2,TRBJ1-1,NA,NA,13
CASSSGGNSNQPQHF,TGTGCCAGCTCTTCAGGGGGCAATAGCAATCAGCCCCAGCATTTT,TRBV18,TRBJ1-5,TRBD1,NA,15
CASSQQPGTNEKLFF,TGTGCCAGCAGCCAACAGCCCGGGACTAATGAAAAACTGTTTTTT,TRBV4-2,TRBJ1-4,NA,NA,15